This TCR beta chain originates from a study of long-term antiretroviral therapy in people with HIV. The germline V and J ends were trimmed by 5 bases and 13 bases, with 12 bases remaining between them. Per the germline V gene, CDR1 is MDHEN and CDR2 is SYDVKM. This CDR3 has 11 residues. The authors ran the immunoSEQ assay, v3.0, at survey level. Sequenced by immunoSEQ multiplex PCR; TCRdb stores in-frame clones only, minus some. The table lists 20,000 to 30,000 clones, 81% of them singletons. Comments on this clone: The antigen is unknown.

The study's findings and limits: Records did not include ART adherence, viral resistance or therapy changes.

Specimen: unsorted PBMCs, collected 4.4 years after starting antiretroviral therapy. V and J are TRBV28 and TRBJ1-5; TRBD1 is a possible D gene (5 bases). The sequence came from a man aged 25-45 years with HIV. The CDR3 bases are TGTGCCAGCAGTCCGGGACTGCAACAGCATTTT. Amino acids: CASSPGLQQHF.